This is a list of T cell receptor beta chains from one sample in a study of T cells after yellow fever vaccination. Each CDR3 protein gets one entry after TCRdb re-called the 5' RACE reads with MiXCR. Of 450,000 to 600,000 distinct CDR3 sequences listed, 17% were seen once; the top ten hold around 16%. The starting material was PBMCs, obtained 5 days after the first yellow fever vaccination. Source of these receptors: a man aged 18 to 30 who received the YFV17D yellow fever vaccine. Each CDR3 is given without its conserved first and last residue.

length,V,J,CDR3
13,TRBV7-2,TRBJ1-2,ASSLANSGSYGYT
12,TRBV3-1,TRBJ2-7,ASSQGVLPYEQY
11,TRBV7-2,TRBJ2-5,ASTSAGQETQY
10,TRBV4-1,TRBJ1-6,ASSQDGPPLH
11,TRBV28,TRBJ1-2,ASSLWGASGYT
12,TRBV28,TRBJ1-2,ASSFRGAYYGYT
13,TRBV5-1,TRBJ1-1,ASSLAGGEDTEAF
11,TRBV27,TRBJ1-2,ASSFGPSYGYT
17,TRBV9,TRBJ2-1,ASSVVGTSGGAFGNEQF
12,TRBV12-3/TRBV12-4,TRBJ1-1,ASCRDGTAAEAF
13,TRBV30,TRBJ1-1,AWSVLGIGNTEAF
12,TRBV7-9,TRBJ2-1,ASSLPVLLHEQF
12,TRBV5-4,TRBJ2-7,ASSLKRGRGEQY
12,TRBV11-3,TRBJ2-1,ASSVSGGFNEQF
12,TRBV11-2,TRBJ1-6,ASSQGRYNSPLH
11,TRBV12-3/TRBV12-4,TRBJ2-3,ASMLGGTDTQY
15,TRBV25-1,TRBJ1-5,ASSENREERYNQPQH
14,TRBV9,TRBJ2-3,ASSVGAGGLTDTQY
13,TRBV7-8,TRBJ2-3,ASSLELLSTDTQY
13,TRBV11-2,TRBJ2-5,ASSLGTPVFSTQY
15,TRBV4-3,TRBJ2-3,ASSRLREQGRTDTQY
13,TRBV5-6,TRBJ1-1,ASSYEQYMNTEAF
15,TRBV7-9,TRBJ1-3,ASSPSGGGSSGNTIY
14,TRBV7-2,TRBJ1-5,ASSISALPEYQPQH
11,TRBV7-2,TRBJ2-5,ASSSTTWETQY
11,TRBV20-1,TRBJ1-5,SAATGGFQPQH
13,TRBV7-9,TRBJ2-7,ASRPPGPSSYEQY
13,TRBV27,TRBJ2-7,ASLGRRASSYEQY
13,TRBV20-1,TRBJ1-4,SARDPGATNEKLF
11,TRBV20-1,TRBJ2-5,SARVGGRETQY
12,TRBV7-2,TRBJ1-5,ASSFSAFNQPQH
10,TRBV24-1,TRBJ2-1,ATSTLFGEQF
13,TRBV12-3/TRBV12-4,TRBJ2-5,ASSFPGLSGETQY
13,TRBV7-2,TRBJ1-2,ASSPATGANYGYT
12,TRBV4-3,TRBJ1-1,ASSQEYKNTEAF
13,TRBV12-3/TRBV12-4,TRBJ2-3,ASSWAGDGTDTQY
15,TRBV18,TRBJ2-2,ASSPRRDRGRTGELF
9,TRBV29-1,TRBJ2-2,SVGDAGELF
15,TRBV7-9,TRBJ2-2,ASSWTSGGPRTGELF
13,TRBV7-8,TRBJ2-2,ASSLAQSGGGELF
14,TRBV2,TRBJ1-1,ASSEASGGARRKAF